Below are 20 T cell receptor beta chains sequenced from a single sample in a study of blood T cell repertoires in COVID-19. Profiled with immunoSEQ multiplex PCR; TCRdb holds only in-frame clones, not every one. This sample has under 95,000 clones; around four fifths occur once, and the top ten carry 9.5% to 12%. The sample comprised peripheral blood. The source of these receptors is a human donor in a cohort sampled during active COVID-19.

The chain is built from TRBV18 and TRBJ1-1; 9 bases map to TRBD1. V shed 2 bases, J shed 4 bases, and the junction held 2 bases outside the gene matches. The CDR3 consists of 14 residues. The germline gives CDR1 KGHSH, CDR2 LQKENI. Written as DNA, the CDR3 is TGTGCCAGCTCACCAGTGACAGGGGGCACTGAAGCTTTCTTT. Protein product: CASSPVTGGTEAFF.

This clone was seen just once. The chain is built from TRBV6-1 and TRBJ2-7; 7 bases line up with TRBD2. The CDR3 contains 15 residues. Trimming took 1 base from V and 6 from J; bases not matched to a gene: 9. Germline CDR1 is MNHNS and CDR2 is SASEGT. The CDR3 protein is CASSEEGGRAGEQYF. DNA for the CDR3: TGTGCCAGCAGTGAAGAGGGAGGGAGGGCCGGCGAGCAGTACTTC.

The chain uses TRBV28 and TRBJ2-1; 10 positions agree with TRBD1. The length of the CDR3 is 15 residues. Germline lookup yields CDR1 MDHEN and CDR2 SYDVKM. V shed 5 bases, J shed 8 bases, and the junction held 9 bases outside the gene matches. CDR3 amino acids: CASSRPTGGVDEQFF. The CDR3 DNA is TGTGCCAGCAGTCGCCCGACAGGGGGCGTAGATGAGCAGTTCTTC.

CDR3 DNA sequence: TGTGCCAGCAGCCCCACGTACGTCGGGGATGACAAAAACATTCAGTACTTC. This encodes CASSPTYVGDDKNIQYF. This rearrangement joins TRBV3-1 (or the pseudogene TRBV3-2) to TRBJ2-4; perhaps TRBD2 as D (5 bases). Germline V CDR1 and CDR2: LGHDT, YNNKEL (reference sequence). V was cut by 4 bases and J by 3 bases, with 19 bases left in between. The CDR3 consists of 17 residues.

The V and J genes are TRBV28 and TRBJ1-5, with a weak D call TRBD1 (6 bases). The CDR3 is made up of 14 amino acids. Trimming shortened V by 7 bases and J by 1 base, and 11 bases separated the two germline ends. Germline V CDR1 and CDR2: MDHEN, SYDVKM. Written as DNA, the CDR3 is TGTGCCAGCACCGGACAGCTGAGCAATCAGCCCCAGCATTTT. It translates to CASTGQLSNQPQHF.

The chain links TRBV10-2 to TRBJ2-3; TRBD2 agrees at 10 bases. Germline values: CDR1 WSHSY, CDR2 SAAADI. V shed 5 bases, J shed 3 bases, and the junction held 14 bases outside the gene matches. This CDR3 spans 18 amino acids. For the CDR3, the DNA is TGCGCCAGCAGTTATCGCGCTAGCGGGGGCCTAGGGACAGATACGCAGTATTTT. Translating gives CASSYRASGGLGTDTQYF.

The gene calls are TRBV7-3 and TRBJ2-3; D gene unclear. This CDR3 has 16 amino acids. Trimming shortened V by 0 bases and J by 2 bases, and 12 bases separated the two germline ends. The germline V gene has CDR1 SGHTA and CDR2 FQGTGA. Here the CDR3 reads CASSLTSSGVTDTQYF. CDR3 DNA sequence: TGTGCCAGCAGCTTAACTTCTTCCGGAGTCACAGATACGCAGTATTTT.

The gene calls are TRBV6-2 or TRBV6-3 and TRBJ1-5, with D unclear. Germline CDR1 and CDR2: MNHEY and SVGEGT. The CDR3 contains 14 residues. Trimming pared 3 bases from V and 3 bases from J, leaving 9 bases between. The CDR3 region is CASSYSGSNQPQHF. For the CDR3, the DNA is TGTGCCAGCAGTTATTCGGGTTCCAATCAGCCCCAGCATTTT.

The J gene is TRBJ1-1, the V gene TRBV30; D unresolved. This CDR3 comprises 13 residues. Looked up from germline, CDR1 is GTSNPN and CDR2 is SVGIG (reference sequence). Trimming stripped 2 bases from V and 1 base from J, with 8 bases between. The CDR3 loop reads CAWSLQSNTEAFF. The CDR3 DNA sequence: TGTGCCTGGAGTTTGCAGTCGAACACTGAAGCTTTCTTT.

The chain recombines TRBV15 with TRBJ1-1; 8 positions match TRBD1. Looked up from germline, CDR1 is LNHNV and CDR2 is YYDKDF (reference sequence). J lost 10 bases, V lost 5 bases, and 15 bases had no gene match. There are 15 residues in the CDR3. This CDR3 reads CATSGRDRRWDVAFF. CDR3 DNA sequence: TGTGCCACCAGCGGACGGGACAGGAGATGGGATGTAGCTTTCTTT.

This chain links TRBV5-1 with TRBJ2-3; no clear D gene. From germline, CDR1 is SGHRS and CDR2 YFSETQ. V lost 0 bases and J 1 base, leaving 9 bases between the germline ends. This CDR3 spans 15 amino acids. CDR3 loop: CASSLAEVRTDTQYF. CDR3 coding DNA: TGCGCCAGCAGCTTGGCAGAGGTTCGCACAGATACGCAGTATTTT.

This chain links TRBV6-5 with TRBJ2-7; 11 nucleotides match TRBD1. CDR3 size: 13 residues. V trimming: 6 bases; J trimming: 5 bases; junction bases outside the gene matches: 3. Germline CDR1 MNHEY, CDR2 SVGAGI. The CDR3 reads CASRRTGGNEQYF. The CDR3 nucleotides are TGTGCCAGCAGGAGGACAGGGGGCAACGAGCAGTACTTC.

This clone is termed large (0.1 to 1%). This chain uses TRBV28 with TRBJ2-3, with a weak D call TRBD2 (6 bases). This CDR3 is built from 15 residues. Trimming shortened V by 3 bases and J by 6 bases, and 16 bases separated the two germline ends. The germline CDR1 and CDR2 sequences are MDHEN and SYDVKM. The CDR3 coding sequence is TGTGCCAGCAGTTTTGGACGGGAGTATGCTGATACGCAGTATTTT. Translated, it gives CASSFGREYADTQYF.

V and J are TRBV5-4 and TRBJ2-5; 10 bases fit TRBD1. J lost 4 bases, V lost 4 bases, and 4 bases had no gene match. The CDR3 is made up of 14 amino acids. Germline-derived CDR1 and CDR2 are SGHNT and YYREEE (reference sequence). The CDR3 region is CASSTRTGGETQYF. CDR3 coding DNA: TGTGCCAGCAGCACCCGGACAGGGGGAGAGACCCAGTACTTC. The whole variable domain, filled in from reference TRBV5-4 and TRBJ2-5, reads ETGVTQSPTHLIKTRGQQVTLRCSSQSGHNTVSWYQQALGQGPQFIFQYYREEENGRGNFPPRFSGLQFPNYSSELNVNALELDDSALYLCASSTRTGGETQYFGPGTRLLVL.

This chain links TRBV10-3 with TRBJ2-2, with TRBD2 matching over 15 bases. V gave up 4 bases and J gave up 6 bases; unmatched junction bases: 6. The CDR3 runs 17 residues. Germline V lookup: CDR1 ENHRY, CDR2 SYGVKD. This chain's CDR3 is CAISGGLAGGDAGELFF. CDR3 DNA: TGTGCCATCAGTGGAGGACTAGCGGGAGGGGACGCCGGGGAGCTGTTTTTT.

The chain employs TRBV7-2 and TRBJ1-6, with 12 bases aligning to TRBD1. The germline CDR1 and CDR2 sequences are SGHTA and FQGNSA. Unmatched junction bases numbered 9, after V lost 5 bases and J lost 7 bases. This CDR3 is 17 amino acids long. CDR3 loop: CASSLRGQGARNSPLHF. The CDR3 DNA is TGTGCCAGCAGCCTAAGGGGACAGGGGGCGCGGAATTCACCCCTCCACTTT.

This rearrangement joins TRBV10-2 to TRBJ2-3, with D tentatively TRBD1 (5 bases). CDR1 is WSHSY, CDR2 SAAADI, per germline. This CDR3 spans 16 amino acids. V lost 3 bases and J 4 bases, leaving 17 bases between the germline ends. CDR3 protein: CASSDRVGPAPDTQYF. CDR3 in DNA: TGCGCCAGCAGTGATAGGGTGGGGCCCGCCCCAGATACGCAGTATTTT.

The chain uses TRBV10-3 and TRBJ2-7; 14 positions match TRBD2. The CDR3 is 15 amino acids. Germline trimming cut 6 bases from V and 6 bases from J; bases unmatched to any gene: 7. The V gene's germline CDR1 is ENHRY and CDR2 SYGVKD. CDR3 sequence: CAIRTGTSGSSEQYF. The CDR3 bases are TGTGCCATCAGGACCGGGACTAGCGGGAGTTCCGAGCAGTACTTC.

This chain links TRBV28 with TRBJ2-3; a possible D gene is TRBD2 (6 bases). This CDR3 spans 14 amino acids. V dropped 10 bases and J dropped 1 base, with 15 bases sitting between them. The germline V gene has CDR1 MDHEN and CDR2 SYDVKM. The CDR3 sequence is CATNGSPRTDTQYF. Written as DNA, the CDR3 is TGTGCCACTAACGGGAGTCCCCGCACAGATACGCAGTATTTT.

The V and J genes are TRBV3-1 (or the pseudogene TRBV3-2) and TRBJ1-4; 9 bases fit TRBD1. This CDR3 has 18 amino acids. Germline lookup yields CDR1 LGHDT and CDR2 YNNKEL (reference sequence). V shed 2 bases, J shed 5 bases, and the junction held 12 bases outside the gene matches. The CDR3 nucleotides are TGTGCCAGCAGCCAAAACAGGGGGCCACGGAATCAAAATGAAAAACTGTTTTTT. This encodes CASSQNRGPRNQNEKLFF.